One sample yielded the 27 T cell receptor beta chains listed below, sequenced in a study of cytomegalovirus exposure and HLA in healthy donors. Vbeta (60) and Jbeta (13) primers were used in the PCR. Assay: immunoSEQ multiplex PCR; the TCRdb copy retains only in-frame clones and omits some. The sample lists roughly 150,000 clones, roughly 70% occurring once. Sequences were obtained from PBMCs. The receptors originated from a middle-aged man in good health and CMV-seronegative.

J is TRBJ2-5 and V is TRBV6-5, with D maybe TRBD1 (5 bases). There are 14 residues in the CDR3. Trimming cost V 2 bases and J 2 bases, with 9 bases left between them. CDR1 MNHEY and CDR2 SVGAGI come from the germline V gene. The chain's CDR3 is CASSYGAGQETQYF. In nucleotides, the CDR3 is TGTGCCAGCAGTTACGGGGCAGGACAAGAGACCCAGTACTTC.

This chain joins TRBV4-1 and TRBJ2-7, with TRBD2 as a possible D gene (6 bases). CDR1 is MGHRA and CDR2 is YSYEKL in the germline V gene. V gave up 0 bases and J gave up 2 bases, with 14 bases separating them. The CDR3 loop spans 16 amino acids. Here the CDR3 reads CASSQESVAEAYEQYF. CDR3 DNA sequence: TGCGCCAGCAGCCAAGAGTCGGTAGCGGAGGCCTACGAGCAGTACTTC.

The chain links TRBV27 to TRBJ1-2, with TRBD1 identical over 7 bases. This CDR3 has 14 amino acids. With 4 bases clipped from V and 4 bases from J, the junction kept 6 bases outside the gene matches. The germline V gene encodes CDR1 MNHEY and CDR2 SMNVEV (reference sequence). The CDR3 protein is CASSSGQYFYGYTF. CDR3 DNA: TGTGCCAGCAGTTCGGGACAGTATTTCTATGGCTACACCTTC.

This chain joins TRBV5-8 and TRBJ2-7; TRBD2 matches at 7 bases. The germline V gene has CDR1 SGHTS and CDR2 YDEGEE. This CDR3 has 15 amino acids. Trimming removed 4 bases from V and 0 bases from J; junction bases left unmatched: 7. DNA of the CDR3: TGTGCCAGCAGCCGGGAGGACTATGGCTCCTACGAGCAGTACTTC. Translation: CASSREDYGSYEQYF.

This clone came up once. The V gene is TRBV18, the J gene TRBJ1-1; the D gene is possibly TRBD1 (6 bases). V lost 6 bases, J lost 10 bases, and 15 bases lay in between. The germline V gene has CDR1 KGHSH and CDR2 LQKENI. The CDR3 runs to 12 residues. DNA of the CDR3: TGTGCCAGCTCCTCCTCGGGGACAAGAGCTTTCTTT. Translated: CASSSSGTRAFF.

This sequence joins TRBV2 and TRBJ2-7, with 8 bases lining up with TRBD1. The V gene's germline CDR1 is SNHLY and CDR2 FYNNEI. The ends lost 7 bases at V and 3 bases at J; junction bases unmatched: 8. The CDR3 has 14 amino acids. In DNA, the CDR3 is TGTGCCAGCATCCCGACAGGGGCCTTCTACGAGCAGTACTTC. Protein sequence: CASIPTGAFYEQYF.

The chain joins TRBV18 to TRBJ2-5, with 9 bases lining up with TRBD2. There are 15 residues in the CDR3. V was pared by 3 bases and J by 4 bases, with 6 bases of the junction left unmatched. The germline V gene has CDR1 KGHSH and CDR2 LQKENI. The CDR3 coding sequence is TGTGCCAGCTCACCTTACGCGGGAGGGCGAGAGACCCAGTACTTC. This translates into CASSPYAGGRETQYF. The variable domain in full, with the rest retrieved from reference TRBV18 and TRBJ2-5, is NAGVMQNPRHLVRRRGQEARLRCSPMKGHSHVYWYRQLPEEGLKFMVYLQKENIIDESGMPKERFSAEFPKEGPSILRIQQVVRGDSAAYFCASSPYAGGRETQYFGPGTRLLVL.

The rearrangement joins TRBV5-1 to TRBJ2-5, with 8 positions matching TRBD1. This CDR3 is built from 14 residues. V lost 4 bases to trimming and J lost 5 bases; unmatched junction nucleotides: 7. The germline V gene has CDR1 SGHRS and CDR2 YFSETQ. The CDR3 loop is CASSLTGVIETQYF. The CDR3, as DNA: TGCGCCAGCAGCCTGACAGGGGTTATTGAGACCCAGTACTTC.

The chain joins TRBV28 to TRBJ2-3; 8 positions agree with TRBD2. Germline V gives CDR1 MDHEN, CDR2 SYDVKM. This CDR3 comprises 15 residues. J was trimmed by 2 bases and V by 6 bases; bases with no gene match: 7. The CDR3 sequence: CASRDSGAITDTQYF. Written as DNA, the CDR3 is TGTGCCAGCAGGGATAGCGGGGCGATCACAGATACGCAGTATTTT.

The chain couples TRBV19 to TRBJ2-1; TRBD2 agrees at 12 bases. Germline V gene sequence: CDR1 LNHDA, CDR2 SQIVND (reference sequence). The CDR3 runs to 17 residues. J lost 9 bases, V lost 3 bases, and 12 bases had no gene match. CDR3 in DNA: TGTGCCAGTAGTATCTGGTCTAGCGGGAGGGCCGTGGGTGAGCAGTTCTTC. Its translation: CASSIWSSGRAVGEQFF.

The CDR3 nucleotides read TGTGCCAGCACCATCCTCCAGGGGCATGAGCCCCAGCATTTT. The encoded protein is CASTILQGHEPQHF. This chain connects TRBV28 to TRBJ1-5, with D perhaps matching TRBD1 (6 bases). Trimming stripped 7 bases from V and 8 bases from J, with 18 bases between. There are 14 residues in the CDR3. Germline V lookup: CDR1 MDHEN, CDR2 SYDVKM. The full variable domain, its missing parts supplied by reference TRBV28 and TRBJ1-5, is DVKVTQSSRYLVKRTGEKVFLECVQDMDHENMFWYRQDPGLGLRLIYFSYDVKMKEKGDIPEGYSVSREKKERFSLILESASTNQTSMYLCASTILQGHEPQHFGDGTRLSIL.

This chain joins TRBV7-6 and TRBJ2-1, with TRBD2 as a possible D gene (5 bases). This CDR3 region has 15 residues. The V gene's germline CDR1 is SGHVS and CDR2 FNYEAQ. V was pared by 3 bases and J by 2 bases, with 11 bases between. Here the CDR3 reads CASSLTSGPYNEQFF. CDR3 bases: TGTGCCAGCAGCTTGACAAGCGGCCCCTACAATGAGCAGTTCTTC.

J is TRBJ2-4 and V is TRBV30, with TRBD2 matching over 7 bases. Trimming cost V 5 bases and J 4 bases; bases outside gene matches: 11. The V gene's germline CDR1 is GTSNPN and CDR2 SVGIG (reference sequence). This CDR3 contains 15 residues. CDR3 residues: CAWGRDPGGKNIQYF. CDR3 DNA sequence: TGTGCCTGGGGGCGAGACCCGGGGGGAAAAAACATTCAGTACTTC.

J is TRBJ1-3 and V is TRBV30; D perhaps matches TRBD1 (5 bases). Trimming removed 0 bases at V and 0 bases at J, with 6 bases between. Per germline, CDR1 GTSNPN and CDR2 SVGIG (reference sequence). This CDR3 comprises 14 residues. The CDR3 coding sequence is TGTGCCTGGAGTGTAGACAGCTCTGGAAACACCATATATTTT. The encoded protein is CAWSVDSSGNTIYF. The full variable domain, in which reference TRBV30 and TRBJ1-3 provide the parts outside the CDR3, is SQTIHQWPATLVQPVGSPLSLECTVEGTSNPNLYWYRQAAGRGLQLLFYSVGIGQISSEVPQNLSASRPQDRQFILSSKKLLLSDSGFYLCAWSVDSSGNTIYFGEGSWLTVV.

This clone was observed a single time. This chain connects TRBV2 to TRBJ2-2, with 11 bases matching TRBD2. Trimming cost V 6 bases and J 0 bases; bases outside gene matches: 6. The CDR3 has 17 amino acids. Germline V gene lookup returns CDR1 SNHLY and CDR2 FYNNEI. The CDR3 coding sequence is TGTGCCAGCAGGCGGACTAGCGGGCTCGCGAACACCGGGGAGCTGTTTTTT. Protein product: CASRRTSGLANTGELFF.

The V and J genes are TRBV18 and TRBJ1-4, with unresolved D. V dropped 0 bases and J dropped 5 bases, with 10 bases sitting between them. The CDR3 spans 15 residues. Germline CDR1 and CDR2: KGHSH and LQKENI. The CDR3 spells CASSPPGQYNEKLFF. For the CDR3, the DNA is TGTGCCAGCTCACCACCTGGGCAGTACAATGAAAAACTGTTTTTT.

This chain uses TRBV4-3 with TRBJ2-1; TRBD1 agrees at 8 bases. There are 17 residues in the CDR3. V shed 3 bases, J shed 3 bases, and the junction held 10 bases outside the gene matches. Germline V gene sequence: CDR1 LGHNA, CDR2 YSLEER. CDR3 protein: CASSQNDGTGNYNEQFF. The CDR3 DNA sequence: TGCGCCAGCAGCCAGAACGACGGGACAGGCAACTACAATGAGCAGTTCTTC.

The CDR3 sequence is CASSGGQALYGYTF. DNA of the CDR3: TGTGCCAGCAGTGGGGGACAGGCCCTCTATGGCTACACCTTC. The V and J genes are TRBV2 and TRBJ1-2, with 8 bases lining up with TRBD1. Trimming at V came to 4 bases and at J to 4 bases, leaving 5 bases not matched to a gene. Germline V gene lookup returns CDR1 SNHLY and CDR2 FYNNEI. The CDR3 is made up of 14 amino acids.

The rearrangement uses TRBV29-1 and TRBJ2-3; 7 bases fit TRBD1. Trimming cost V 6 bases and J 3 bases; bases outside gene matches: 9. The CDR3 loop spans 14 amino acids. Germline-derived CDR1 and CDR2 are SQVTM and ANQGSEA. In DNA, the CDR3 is TGCAGCGTCATTGACAGGGCAGTAACAGATACGCAGTATTTT. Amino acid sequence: CSVIDRAVTDTQYF.

This CDR3 is CASSFRESEAFF. CDR3 DNA: TGTGCCAGCAGCTTCAGGGAATCAGAAGCTTTCTTT. V is TRBV5-4 and J is TRBJ1-1; possibly TRBD1 for D (5 bases). The CDR3 length is 12 residues. Trimming took 2 bases from V and 8 from J, leaving 10 bases between them. The V gene's germline CDR1 is SGHNT and CDR2 YYREEE (reference sequence).

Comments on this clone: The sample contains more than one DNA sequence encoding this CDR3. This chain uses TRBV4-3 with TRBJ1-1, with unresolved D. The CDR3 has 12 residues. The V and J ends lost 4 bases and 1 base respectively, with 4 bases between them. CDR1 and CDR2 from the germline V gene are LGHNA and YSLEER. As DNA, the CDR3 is TGCGCCAGCAGCCGAGGGAACACTGAAGCTTTCTTT. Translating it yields CASSRGNTEAFF.

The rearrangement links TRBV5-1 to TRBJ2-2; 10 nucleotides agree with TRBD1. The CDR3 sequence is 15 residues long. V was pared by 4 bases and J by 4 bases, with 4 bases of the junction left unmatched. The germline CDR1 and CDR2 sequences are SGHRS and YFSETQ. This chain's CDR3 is CASSGGQGVTGELFF. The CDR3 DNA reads TGCGCCAGCAGCGGAGGACAGGGGGTCACCGGGGAGCTGTTTTTT.

CDR3 amino acids: CASSYMGRSTDTQYF. In DNA, the CDR3 is TGTGCCAGCAGTTACATGGGGAGGAGCACAGATACGCAGTATTTT. The chain combines TRBV6-5 with TRBJ2-3; tentatively, D is TRBD2 (6 bases). Germline CDR1 reads MNHEY; CDR2 reads SVGAGI. V shed 2 bases and J shed 0 bases, with 9 bases lying between them. CDR3 length: 15 residues.

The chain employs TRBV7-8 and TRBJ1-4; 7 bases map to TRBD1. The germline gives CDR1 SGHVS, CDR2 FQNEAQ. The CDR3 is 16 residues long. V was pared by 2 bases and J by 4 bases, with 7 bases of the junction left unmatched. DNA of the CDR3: TGTGCCAGCAGCTTAACCCTGGACAGGCTTAATGAAAAACTGTTTTTT. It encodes CASSLTLDRLNEKLFF.

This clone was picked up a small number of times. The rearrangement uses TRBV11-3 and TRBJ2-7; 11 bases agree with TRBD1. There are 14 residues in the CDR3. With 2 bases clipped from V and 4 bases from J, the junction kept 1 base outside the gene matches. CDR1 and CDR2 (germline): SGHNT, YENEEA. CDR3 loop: CASSLRDRGYEQYF. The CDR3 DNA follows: TGTGCCAGCAGCTTACGGGACAGGGGGTACGAGCAGTACTTC.

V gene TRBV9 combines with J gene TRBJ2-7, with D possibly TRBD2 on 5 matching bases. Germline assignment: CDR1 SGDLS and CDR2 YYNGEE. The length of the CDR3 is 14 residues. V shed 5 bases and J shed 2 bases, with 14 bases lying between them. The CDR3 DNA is TGTGCCAGCAGTCGAGGGAGTTCGGCCTACGAGCAGTACTTC. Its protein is CASSRGSSAYEQYF. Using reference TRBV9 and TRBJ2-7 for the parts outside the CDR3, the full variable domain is DSGVTQTPKHLITATGQRVTLRCSPRSGDLSVYWYQQSLDQGLQFLIQYYNGEERAKGNILERFSAQQFPDLHSELNLSSLELGDSALYFCASSRGSSAYEQYFGPGTRLTVT.

CDR3 amino acids: CASSWTDKGYTF. In nucleotides, the CDR3 is TGTGCCAGCAGTTGGACAGATAAGGGCTACACCTTC. This chain connects TRBV28 to TRBJ1-2; maybe TRBD1 (6 bases). CDR1 is MDHEN and CDR2 is SYDVKM in the germline V gene. The V and J ends lost 4 bases and 8 bases respectively, with 11 bases between them. The CDR3 has 12 amino acids.